This TCR beta chain derives from a study of shared clonotypes between healthy human individuals. Broader study findings: The sampled material consisted only of blood, and tissue repertoires are likely to differ.

Assay: immunoSEQ multiplex PCR; the TCRdb copy retains only in-frame clones and omits some. The sample holds over a million clones; nearly 99% are singletons and the top ten take around 0.47%. Among the donors, all were Caucasian adults who lived in Nashville, Tennessee. This clone is a singleton in its sample. The antigen is unknown. This TCR came from a young man in good health. The sequencing sample was made of naive CD4+ T cells sorted from blood. The subset is: CD45RA+ positively selected.

The CDR3 reads CAWSPRGNTEAFF. The CDR3 nucleotides are TGTGCCTGGAGTCCCCGGGGGAACACTGAAGCTTTCTTT. The V call is TRBV30, the J call TRBJ1-1, with no clear D. V lost 2 bases, J lost 1 base, and 8 bases lay in between. CDR1 GTSNPN and CDR2 SVGIG come from the germline V gene (reference sequence). The CDR3 is made up of 13 amino acids. Complete variable domain (other parts from reference TRBV30 and TRBJ1-1): SQTIHQWPATLVQPVGSPLSLECTVEGTSNPNLYWYRQAAGRGLQLLFYSVGIGQISSEVPQNLSASRPQDRQFILSSKKLLLSDSGFYLCAWSPRGNTEAFFGQGTRLTVV.